The source of this T cell receptor (beta chain) is a study of cytomegalovirus exposure and HLA in healthy donors. The PCR ran on 60 Vbeta and 13 Jbeta primers. Assay: immunoSEQ multiplex PCR; the TCRdb copy retains only in-frame clones and omits some. The sample holds more than 95,000 clones, around 77% seen once. In regard to this clone: Other nucleotide sequences in the sample specify the same CDR3.

The sample taken for sequencing was PBMCs. This TCR was sampled from a woman aged 40-49 years in good health and CMV-seropositive.

The CDR3 DNA follows: TGTGCCAGCAGCTTAGCAGGGGTACACTACGAGCAGTACTTC. As protein: CASSLAGVHYEQYF. The chain joins TRBV7-9 to TRBJ2-7; possibly TRBD1 for D (5 bases). Between the trimmed V and J ends, which lost 0 bases and 3 bases, there was a span of 9 bases. CDR1 SEHNR and CDR2 FQNEAQ come from the germline V gene (reference sequence). The CDR3 sequence is 14 residues long.